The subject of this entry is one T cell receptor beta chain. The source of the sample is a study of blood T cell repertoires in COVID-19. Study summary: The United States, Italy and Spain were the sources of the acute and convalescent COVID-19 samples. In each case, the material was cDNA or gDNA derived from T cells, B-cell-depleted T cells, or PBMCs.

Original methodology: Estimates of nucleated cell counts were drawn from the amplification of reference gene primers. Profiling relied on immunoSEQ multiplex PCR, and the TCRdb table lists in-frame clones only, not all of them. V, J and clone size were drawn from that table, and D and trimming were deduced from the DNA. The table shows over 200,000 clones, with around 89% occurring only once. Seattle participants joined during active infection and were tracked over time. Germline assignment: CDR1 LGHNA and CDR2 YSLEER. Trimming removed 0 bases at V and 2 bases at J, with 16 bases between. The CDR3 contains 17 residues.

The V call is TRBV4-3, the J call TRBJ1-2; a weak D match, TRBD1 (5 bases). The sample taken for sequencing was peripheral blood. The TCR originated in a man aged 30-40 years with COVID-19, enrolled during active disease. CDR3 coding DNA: TGCGCCAGCAGCCAAGATGCCAGAGCGGGGCCCAACTATGGCTACACCTTC. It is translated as CASSQDARAGPNYGYTF.